This T cell receptor beta chain is from a study of cytomegalovirus exposure and HLA in healthy donors. General study results and limits: As immune exposure information, only CMV serostatus was available.

The PCR ran on 60 Vbeta and 13 Jbeta primers. Generated by immunoSEQ multiplex PCR, the TCRdb table keeps only in-frame clones and is missing some. The sample gives about 86,000 clones, more than 65% of which show up once; approximately 8.9% is in the top ten. The CDR3 totals 13 residues. Trimming removed 7 bases at V and 2 bases at J, with 10 bases between. Germline loops: CDR1 LNHDA, CDR2 SQIVND (reference sequence). Notes on this clone: What it recognizes is unknown.

The TCR comes from a man aged 55 to 70 in good health and CMV-seronegative. This chain connects TRBV19 to TRBJ2-3, with a tentative D call TRBD1 (5 bases). Sequenced: PBMCs. CDR3 nucleotides: TGTGCCAGTATGCCAGGGAACACAGATACGCAGTATTTT. Translation: CASMPGNTDTQYF.